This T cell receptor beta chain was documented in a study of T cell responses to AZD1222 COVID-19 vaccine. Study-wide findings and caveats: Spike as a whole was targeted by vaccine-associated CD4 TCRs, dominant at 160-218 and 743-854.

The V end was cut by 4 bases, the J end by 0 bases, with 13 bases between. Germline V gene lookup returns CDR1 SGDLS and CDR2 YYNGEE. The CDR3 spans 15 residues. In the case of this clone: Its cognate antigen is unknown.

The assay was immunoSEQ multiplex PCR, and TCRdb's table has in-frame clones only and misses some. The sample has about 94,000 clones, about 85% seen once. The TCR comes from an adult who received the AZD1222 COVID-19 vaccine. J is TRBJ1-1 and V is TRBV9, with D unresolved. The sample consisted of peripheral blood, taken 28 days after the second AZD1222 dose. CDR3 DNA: TGTGCCAGCAGCCCCCGCGCCAGGCTGAACACTGAAGCTTTCTTT. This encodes CASSPRARLNTEAFF.